The T cell receptor beta chain under discussion was sequenced for a study of shared clonotypes between healthy human individuals. Generated by immunoSEQ multiplex PCR, the TCRdb table keeps only in-frame clones and is missing some. The table includes over a million clones, roughly 75% detected once. Germline V CDR1 and CDR2: MDHEN, SYDVKM. The CDR3 totals 15 residues. V lost 1 base and J lost 8; bases outside the gene matches: 9. Sequencing input: memory CD4+ T cells sorted from blood. The subset is: CD45RA-negative fraction. The TCR was taken from a man aged 18 to 30 in good health. The V and J genes are TRBV28 and TRBJ2-7; 9 nucleotides agree with TRBD2. The CDR3: CASSLSASGTGKQYF. The CDR3 nucleotides are TGTGCCAGCAGTTTATCCGCTAGCGGGACTGGTAAGCAGTACTTC.